These 21 T cell receptor beta chains share one sample of origin, sequenced in a study of molecular identifiers for immune sequencing clone quantification. TCRdb re-analysed the PCR reads in MiXCR, keeping a single row per CDR3 protein. The table has about 320,000 distinct CDR3 sequences, 20% to 25% seen once. What was sequenced was naive CD8+ T cells from blood, with Jurkat cell RNA spiked in. This sample's subset: FACS-sorted CD8+CD4-CCR7+CD45RA+ naive T cells. Receptor source: a human donor in good health. Some libraries in this study had Jurkat cell RNA spiked in.

The table lists this clonotype with many counts. V gene TRBV6-5 combines with J gene TRBJ2-1; maybe TRBD2 (5 bases). Between the trimmed V and J ends, which lost 0 bases and 9 bases, there was a span of 12 bases. The germline gives CDR1 MNHEY, CDR2 SVGAGI. The CDR3 runs to 14 residues. The CDR3 loop is CASSYSRGPGEQFF. The CDR3 DNA sequence: TGTGCCAGCAGTTACTCGAGAGGGCCGGGTGAGCAGTTCTTC.

The rearrangement joins TRBV29-1 to TRBJ2-3; no definite D call. V was clipped by 8 bases and J by 5 bases, with 11 bases between them. The CDR3 is 11 amino acids. CDR1 and CDR2 (germline): SQVTM, ANQGSEA. The CDR3 here is CSFSTRDTQYF. CDR3 in DNA: TGCAGCTTCTCTACGAGAGATACGCAGTATTTT.

Remarks on this clonotype: One base away lies a much larger clone, so this may be a sequencing read error. The V and J genes are TRBV6-1 and TRBJ2-7; D is unresolved. This CDR3 contains 13 residues. Germline loops: CDR1 MNHNS, CDR2 SASEGT. V lost 8 bases to trimming and J lost 4 bases, with 15 bases between them. The DNA for the CDR3 is TGTGCCAGCGGTGTGACATCGGAGTACGAGCAGTACTTC. Its translation is CASGVTSEYEQYF.

For this clonotype: The junction departs from germline at one end; a sequencing error may be responsible. The genes are TRBV25-1 and TRBJ2-5; a possible D gene is TRBD2 (5 bases). This CDR3 contains 15 residues. Germline assignment: CDR1 MGHDK and CDR2 SYGVNS. The CDR3, as DNA: TGTGCCAGCAATGAATTGATGGACTCACAAGAGACCCAGTACTTC. It yields the protein CASNELMDSQETQYF.

This clonotype was seen many times. This chain uses TRBV2 with TRBJ2-2; D is ambiguous. This CDR3 spans 12 amino acids. CDR1 and CDR2 from the germline V gene are SNHLY and FYNNEI. Trimming removed 9 bases from V and 6 bases from J, with 11 bases in between. This CDR3 reads CARSRPSGELFF. The CDR3 DNA follows: TGTGCCAGATCCCGTCCTTCCGGGGAGCTGTTTTTT.

This clonotype was found many times. The V and J genes are TRBV28 and TRBJ2-3; D is possibly TRBD2 (5 bases). The CDR3 covers 15 residues. V was pared by 3 bases and J by 0 bases, with 10 bases between. Germline V gene sequence: CDR1 MDHEN, CDR2 SYDVKM. CDR3 in DNA: TGTGCCAGCAGTTTCTTAGCGACTAGCACAGATACGCAGTATTTT. Protein: CASSFLATSTDTQYF.

The chain joins TRBV14 to TRBJ2-3; TRBD2 is a possible D gene (5 bases). The CDR3 runs 15 residues. The ends were cut back, 4 bases at V and 0 bases at J, with 11 bases in the middle. Germline V CDR1 and CDR2: SGHDN, FVKESK. The CDR3 DNA is TGTGCCAGCAGCCCCCTGGGGAGTAGCACAGATACGCAGTATTTT. Amino acid sequence: CASSPLGSSTDTQYF.

This clonotype was picked up a small number of times. The chain joins TRBV9 to TRBJ2-1; TRBD2 aligns across 9 bases. The J segment lost 4 bases and the V segment lost 3 bases, leaving 8 bases of the junction unmatched. Germline V gene lookup returns CDR1 SGDLS and CDR2 YYNGEE. The CDR3 has 16 residues. CDR3 amino acids: CASSGSGGPTYNEQFF. DNA of the CDR3: TGTGCCAGCAGCGGTAGCGGGGGTCCCACATACAATGAGCAGTTCTTC. Complete variable domain (other parts from reference TRBV9 and TRBJ2-1): DSGVTQTPKHLITATGQRVTLRCSPRSGDLSVYWYQQSLDQGLQFLIQYYNGEERAKGNILERFSAQQFPDLHSELNLSSLELGDSALYFCASSGSGGPTYNEQFFGPGTRLTVL.

This chain connects TRBV5-3 to TRBJ2-7; D is possibly TRBD2 (5 bases). TRBV5-3 belongs to the ORF category, with a function that is uncertain. The V gene lost 8 bases and the J gene lost 1 base, with 22 bases spanning the gap. The length of the CDR3 is 16 residues. CDR3 region: CASSRERVAPSYEQYF. The CDR3 DNA is TGTGCCAGCAGCCGAGAGAGGGTAGCGCCTTCCTACGAGCAGTACTTC.

This clonotype has a count of ten or more. The gene calls are TRBV7-9 and TRBJ1-2; D remains ambiguous. There are 17 residues in the CDR3. Between the trimmed V and J ends, which lost 1 base and 5 bases, there was a span of 20 bases. Germline CDR1 and CDR2: SEHNR and FQNEAQ (reference sequence). As DNA, the CDR3 is TGTGCCAGCAGCTTAGAAGGAGGGTGGGGATCGGTTTATGGCTACACCTTC. This codes for CASSLEGGWGSVYGYTF.

On this clonotype itself: This may come from a read error, since a much larger clone is one base off. The chain employs TRBV4-3 and TRBJ2-2; D is unresolved. Germline CDR1 is LGHNA and CDR2 is YSLEER. The CDR3 is 15 residues long. The CDR3 region has the DNA TGCGCCGGCAGCCAAGATAAGGCGAACACCGGGGAGCTGTTTTTT. Its translation is CAGSQDKANTGELFF.

This clonotype was recorded many times. The V and J genes are TRBV29-1 and TRBJ2-7; D gene uncertain. The CDR3 sequence is 13 residues long. Trimming shortened V by 4 bases and J by 4 bases, and 14 bases separated the two germline ends. Germline V lookup: CDR1 SQVTM, CDR2 ANQGSEA. CDR3 sequence: CSVVSPRRYEQYF. The CDR3 region has the DNA TGCAGCGTTGTATCTCCCAGGCGTTACGAGCAGTACTTC.

This clonotype occurred many times. This rearrangement joins TRBV20-1 to TRBJ2-7; perhaps TRBD2 as D (5 bases). The V and J ends lost 0 bases and 4 bases respectively, with 13 bases between them. The CDR3 length is 14 residues. Germline lookup yields CDR1 DFQATT and CDR2 SNEGSKA (reference sequence). For the CDR3, the DNA is TGCAGTGCTAGAGATGCCCACGGGGTATACGAGCAGTACTTC. Its protein is CSARDAHGVYEQYF.

As for this clonotype: One end of the junction does not line up with germline, which may come from a read error. J is TRBJ1-1 and V is TRBV30; D is unclear. CDR1 is GTSNPN and CDR2 is SVGIG in the germline V gene (reference sequence). CDR3 length: 13 amino acids. The CDR3 sequence: CAWRLQLNTKAFF. The DNA of the CDR3 is TGTGCCTGGAGGCTGCAGTTGAACACTAAAGCTTTCTTT.

This clonotype was seen repeatedly, ten times or more. The rearrangement links TRBV20-1 to TRBJ2-7; 9 positions match TRBD2. Germline assignment: CDR1 DFQATT and CDR2 SNEGSKA (reference sequence). There are 16 residues in the CDR3. V lost 6 bases and J lost 3; bases outside the gene matches: 15. The CDR3 region is CSARVSGSDLRYEQYF. The CDR3 bases are TGCAGTGCCAGGGTTAGCGGGAGTGACCTACGCTACGAGCAGTACTTC.

This clonotype was found many times. V is TRBV24-1 and J is TRBJ2-3, with TRBD2 as a possible D gene (5 bases). The CDR3 runs 13 residues. Germline-derived CDR1 and CDR2 are KGHDR and SFDVKD. V was trimmed by 5 bases and J by 5 bases, leaving 10 bases between them. The CDR3 coding sequence is TGTGCCACCAGTGTCCGGGAACGAGATACGCAGTATTTT. Translated, it gives CATSVRERDTQYF.

In this sample, this clonotype turned up many times. This CDR3 is CASRWSGTAPSGANVLTF. CDR3 DNA sequence: TGTGCCAGCAGGTGGTCAGGGACAGCCCCTTCTGGGGCCAACGTCCTGACTTTC. The chain carries TRBV2 and TRBJ2-6, with 7 bases that match TRBD1. With V trimmed by 6 bases and J by 1 base, 12 bases remained unmatched. This CDR3 is 18 amino acids long. CDR1 and CDR2 from the germline V gene are SNHLY and FYNNEI.

This clonotype was observed many times. This sequence joins TRBV29-1 and TRBJ1-1, with a weak D call TRBD1 (5 bases). The ends were cut back, 7 bases at V and 8 bases at J, with 17 bases in the middle. CDR3 length: 12 amino acids. The germline gives CDR1 SQVTM, CDR2 ANQGSEA. For the CDR3, the DNA is TGCAGCGCTCCGGGGTTGTACAGGGAAGCTTTCTTT. It yields the protein CSAPGLYREAFF.

Note on this clonotype: A much larger clone lies a single base off, so this may be a read error. CDR3 loop: CAGSAQETQYF. The CDR3 coding sequence is TGTGCCGGCAGCGCGCAAGAGACCCAGTACTTC. This chain links TRBV7-9 with TRBJ2-5, with D unclear. This CDR3 contains 11 residues. In germline, CDR1 is SEHNR, CDR2 FQNEAQ (reference sequence).

This clonotype was counted at least ten times. This chain links TRBV7-2 with TRBJ1-1, with 7 bases that match TRBD1. Germline loops: CDR1 SGHTA, CDR2 FQGNSA. The CDR3 totals 14 residues. V trimming: 1 base; J trimming: 4 bases; junction bases outside the gene matches: 3. The CDR3 reads CASSLEGAATEAFF. Written as DNA, the CDR3 is TGTGCCAGCAGCTTAGAGGGGGCGGCCACTGAAGCTTTCTTT. The whole variable domain, remainder taken from reference TRBV7-2 and TRBJ1-1, is GAGVSQSPSNKVTEKGKDVELRCDPISGHTALYWYRQSLGQGLEFLIYFQGNSAPDKSGLPSDRFSAERTGGSVSTLTIQRTQQEDSAVYLCASSLEGAATEAFFGQGTRLTVV.

This clonotype was picked up a small number of times. The chain joins TRBV4-3 to TRBJ2-5; 7 nucleotides match TRBD2. Unmatched junction bases numbered 14, after V lost 4 bases and J lost 3 bases. Per germline, CDR1 LGHNA and CDR2 YSLEER. The CDR3 is 17 amino acids. CDR3 region: CASSPDLMGGVEETQYF. CDR3 coding DNA: TGCGCCAGCAGCCCAGATTTGATGGGAGGGGTGGAAGAGACCCAGTACTTC.